The subject of this entry is one T cell receptor (beta chain). The CDR3 length is 16 residues. V gave up 4 bases and J gave up 1 base, with 14 bases separating them. Germline CDR1 and CDR2: KGHSH and LQKENI. This entry belongs to a study of blood T cell repertoires in COVID-19. Study overall: Acute and convalescent COVID-19 specimens originated in the United States, Italy and Spain. T cells, B-cell-depleted T cells, or PBMCs provided the cDNA or gDNA that served as material.

Enrolled through a virtual design, the participants were between 18 and 89 years of age and came from about two dozen US areas. Original handling: Reference gene primers were amplified, and this amplification served to estimate nucleated cell counts. Profiling relied on immunoSEQ multiplex PCR, and the TCRdb table lists in-frame clones only, not all of them. D and trimming were read from the DNA, whereas the V and J calls and clone size are those reported in that table. The sample has fewer than 400,000 clones, roughly 91% seen once. The source of this sequence is a woman aged 30 to 39 who had recovered from COVID-19. The rearrangement links TRBV18 to TRBJ1-3; tentatively, D is TRBD1 (6 bases). The sample taken for sequencing was PBMCs or T cells enriched from blood (not recorded which). CDR3 sequence (DNA): TGTGCCAGCTCACGGAACAGGGTTGGTTCTGGAAACACCATATATTTT. Translation: CASSRNRVGSGNTIYF.